What follows describes a single T cell receptor (beta chain). In its sample, this clonotype was seen a few times. This receptor's antigen is unknown. Per-nucleotide qualities are absent, and no much larger clonotype sits a single base away. This specimen comes from a study of vaccination and CD4 T cells after COVID-19 (dated by TCRdb to between 2021 and 2023). Looking at the study overall: SARS-CoV-2 positivity had been established in the convalescent patients by nasal swab PCR, and mild disease was recorded in several of these patients and severe disease in one. For stimulating the cultures, overlapping spike peptide pools were used, derived from SARS-CoV-2 as well as from the common cold coronaviruses HCoV-NL63, HCoV-OC43 and HCoV-229E. Post-COVID blood samples from convalescent patients were collected a median of around 100 days after diagnosis, with a range of roughly 35 to 161 days. In control cultures, a CEFX viral epitope pool was used as positive control, an HIV-1 Nef peptide pool was used as negative control, or no peptide was added. In roughly 10 COVID-19 convalescent patients and a few infection-naive healthy vaccine recipients, the spike-specific CD4+ TCR repertoire before mRNA vaccination was compared with the repertoire after mRNA vaccination. The convalescent cohort included six males and four females, with two Hispanic individuals, seven Caucasians, two Asians and one multiracial person. Participants received two doses of either the Pfizer-BioNTech BNT162b2 vaccine (n=8) or the Moderna mRNA-1273 vaccine (n=2). The time from the second vaccine dose to post-vaccine blood sampling had a median of around 72 days and ranged from roughly 13 to 241 days. Overall results and qualifications from the work: An increase in the median number of SARS-CoV-2-reactive clonotypes from 20 to 25 after infection to 35 to 40 after vaccination was observed, but the change was not found to be significant. In convalescent patients, a median around 86% of post-vaccine SARS-CoV-2-reactive clones were detected only after vaccination, suggesting vaccine-specific priming. Relatively few convalescent patients were included in the study, and early timepoints after natural infection were not analyzed. In convalescent patients, nearly all vaccine-specific clones (304 of 307) were found to be mono-reactive for SARS-CoV-2 spike rather than cross-reactive with common cold coronaviruses.

Reading the germline V gene gives CDR1 SGHTA and CDR2 FQGNSA. Its CDR3 holds 14 amino acids, cysteine through phenylalanine. The CDR3 DNA has 42 bases and is translated from base 1. V lost 5 bases and J lost 4 bases; the stretch between them is 14 bases long. Library preparation employed PCR. At the Johns Hopkins FTIC core, DNA from the cultured CD4+ T cells underwent TCR sequencing with the Oncomine TCR Beta short-read assay. Genomic DNA was extracted from the cultured CD4+ T cells with the QIAamp micro DNA kit. Oncomine TCR Beta libraries made from cultured CD4+ T cells were pooled using unique dual indexes and sequenced on an Illumina iSeq 100. Per the original workflow: Non-productive sequences were removed, and CDR3s not starting with C, not ending with F or W, or shorter than 7 amino acids were discarded. The MANAFEST web application identified antigen-specific clonotypes by comparing peptide-stimulated wells against reference wells and other culture wells. Positive clones required FDR below 0.05, an odds ratio above 5, and productive frequency above 0.1% in at least two of three replicate wells. Clonotypes that were significantly expanded in both SARS-CoV-2 spike wells and at least one common cold coronavirus spike condition were defined as cross-reactive. Levenshtein distances (stringdist) and unrooted phylogenetic trees (ape) in R version 3.6.1 were used to assess CDR3 homology. TCRdb ran its own pipeline on the public reads, namely fastp trimming at Q25 and MiXCR clone calling, and kept in-frame beta chains. When rows share a CDR3 protein, they turn into one entry using the most common DNA and genes. TCRdb, rather than the study authors, made the V and J calls. The sample table holds fewer than 11,000 distinct CDR3 sequences, of which about 60% were seen once. The top ten clonotypes cover 17% of the sample.

The treatment or condition label corresponds to: roughly nine-day PBMC culture with coronavirus spike peptide pools or control peptides (ViraFEST assay). The ViraFEST assay was used in the study, in which antigen-specific T cells were expanded with peptide pools and expanded clonotypes were subsequently identified by TCR sequencing. The convalescent patients' positive SARS-CoV-2 PCR tests were from March to December 2020, which was before the Alpha, Beta and Delta variants emerged in the United States. PBMCs were cultured at under 2.5 million per well in IMDM supplemented with roughly 5% human AB serum and about 9.6 IU/ml IL-2, with around 10 ug/ml peptide pools added. Half of the culture medium was replaced with fresh IL-2-containing medium on days 3 and 7. CD4+ T cells were isolated after approximately ten days of culture through negative selection using the EasySep CD4+ T cell isolation kit. Ficoll-Paque Plus gradient centrifugation was used to isolate PBMCs from whole blood, and the isolated PBMCs were then either used fresh or cryopreserved at -140C. In general, triplicate wells were set up for every culture condition.

Specimen: CD4+ T cells from blood, cultured in vitro. The source of this sequence is a human donor who had recovered from COVID-19. Here the chain combines TRBV7-2 and TRBJ1-2; TRBD1 is perhaps the D gene, given 6 matching bases. The DNA sequence is given as TGTGCCAGCAGCCCCCGGACAGATGTCTATGGCTACACCTTC. The translation is CASSPRTDVYGYTF.